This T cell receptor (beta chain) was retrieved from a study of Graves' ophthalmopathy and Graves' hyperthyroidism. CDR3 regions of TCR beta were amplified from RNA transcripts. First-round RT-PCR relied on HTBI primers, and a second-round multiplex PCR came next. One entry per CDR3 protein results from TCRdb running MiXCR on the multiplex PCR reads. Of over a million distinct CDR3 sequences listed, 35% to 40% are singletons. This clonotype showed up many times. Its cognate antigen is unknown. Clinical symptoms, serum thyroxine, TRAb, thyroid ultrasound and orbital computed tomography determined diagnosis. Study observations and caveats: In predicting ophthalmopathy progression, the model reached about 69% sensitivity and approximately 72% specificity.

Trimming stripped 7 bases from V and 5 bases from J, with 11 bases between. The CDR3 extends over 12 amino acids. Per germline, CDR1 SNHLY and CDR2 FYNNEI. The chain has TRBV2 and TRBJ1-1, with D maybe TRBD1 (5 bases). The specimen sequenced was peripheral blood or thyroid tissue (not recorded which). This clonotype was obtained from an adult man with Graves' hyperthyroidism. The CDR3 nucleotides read TGTGCCAGCAAAAACAGGACGACTGAAGCTTTCTTT. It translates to CASKNRTTEAFF. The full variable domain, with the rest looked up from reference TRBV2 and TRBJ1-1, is EPEVTQTPSHQVTQMGQEVILRCVPISNHLYFYWYRQILGQKVEFLVSFYNNEISEKSEIFDDQFSVERPDGSNFTLKIRSTKLEDSAMYFCASKNRTTEAFFGQGTRLTVV.